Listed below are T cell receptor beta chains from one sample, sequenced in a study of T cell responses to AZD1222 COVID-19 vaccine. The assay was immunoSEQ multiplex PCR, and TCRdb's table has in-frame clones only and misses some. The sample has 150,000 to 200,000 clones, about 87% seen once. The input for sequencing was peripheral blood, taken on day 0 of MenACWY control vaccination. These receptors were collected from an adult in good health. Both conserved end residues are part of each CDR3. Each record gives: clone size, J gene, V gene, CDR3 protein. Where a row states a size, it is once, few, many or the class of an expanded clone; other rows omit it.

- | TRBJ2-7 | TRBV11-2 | CASSHSPTHEQYF
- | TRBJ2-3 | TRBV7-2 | CASRVYGGADTQYF
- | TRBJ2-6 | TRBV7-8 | CASSGVSGANVLTF
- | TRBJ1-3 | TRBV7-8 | CASSPRGAGAGNTIYF
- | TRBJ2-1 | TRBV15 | CATSITGQAPYNEQFF
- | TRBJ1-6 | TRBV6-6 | CASSYSRTENSPLHF
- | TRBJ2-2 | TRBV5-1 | CASSLATNTGELFF
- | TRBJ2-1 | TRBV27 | CASSFNRGRYNEQFF
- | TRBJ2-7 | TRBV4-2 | CASSQETLGGQGSYEQYF
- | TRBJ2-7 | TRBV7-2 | CASSPGLAGGSYEQYF
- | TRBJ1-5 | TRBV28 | CASSLGSSYSNQPQHF
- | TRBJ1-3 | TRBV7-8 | CASSLRVGTPGNTIYF
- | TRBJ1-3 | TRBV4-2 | CASSPTPGPGNTIYF
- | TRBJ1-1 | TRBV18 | CASSPWQGEAFF
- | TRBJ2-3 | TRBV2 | CASRGGASPDTQYF
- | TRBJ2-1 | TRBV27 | CASRLAGAGNEQFF
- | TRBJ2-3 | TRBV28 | CASSPLGLAGADTQYF
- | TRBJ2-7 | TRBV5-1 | CASSPARGTGYEQYF
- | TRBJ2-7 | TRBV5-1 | CASSSGDSAYEQYF
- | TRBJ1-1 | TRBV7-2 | CASSLDRSSNTEAFF
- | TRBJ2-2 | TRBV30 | CAWRGLAAGELFF
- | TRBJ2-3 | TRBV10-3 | CAIRPHSGGASDTQYF
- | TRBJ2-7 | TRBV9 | CASSSRDTLEDEQYF
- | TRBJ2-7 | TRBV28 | CASSLSGRYEQYF
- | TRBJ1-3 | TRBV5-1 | CASSSGDRAYSSGNTIYF
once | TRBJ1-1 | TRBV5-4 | CASSLAGNTEAFF
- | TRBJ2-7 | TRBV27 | CASSPDFSYEQYF
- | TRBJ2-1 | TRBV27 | CASSLAGGPVGGSYNEQFF
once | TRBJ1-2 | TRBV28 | CASSLVMKGYTF
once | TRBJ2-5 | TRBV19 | CASSTDQETQYF
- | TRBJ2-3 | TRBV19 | CASSITTGTADTQYF
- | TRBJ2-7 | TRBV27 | CASSLKDRSYEQYF
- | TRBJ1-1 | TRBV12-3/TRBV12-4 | CASSLLRGWEAFF
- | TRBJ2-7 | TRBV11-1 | CASSLPGRSSYEQYF
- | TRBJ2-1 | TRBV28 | CASSHPGLDANEQFF
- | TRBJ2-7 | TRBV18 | CASSLASGGLSYEQYF